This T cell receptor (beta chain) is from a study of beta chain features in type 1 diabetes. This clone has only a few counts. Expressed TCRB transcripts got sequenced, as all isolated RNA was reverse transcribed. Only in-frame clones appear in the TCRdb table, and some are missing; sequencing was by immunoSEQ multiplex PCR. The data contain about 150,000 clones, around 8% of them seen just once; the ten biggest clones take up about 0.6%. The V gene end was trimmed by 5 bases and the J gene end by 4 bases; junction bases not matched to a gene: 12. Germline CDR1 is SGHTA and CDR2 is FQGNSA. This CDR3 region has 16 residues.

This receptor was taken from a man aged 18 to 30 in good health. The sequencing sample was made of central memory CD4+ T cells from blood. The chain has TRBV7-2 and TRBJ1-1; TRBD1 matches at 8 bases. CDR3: CASSTQAGGMGTEAFF. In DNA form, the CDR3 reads TGTGCCAGCAGCACCCAAGCAGGGGGCATGGGCACTGAAGCTTTCTTT.